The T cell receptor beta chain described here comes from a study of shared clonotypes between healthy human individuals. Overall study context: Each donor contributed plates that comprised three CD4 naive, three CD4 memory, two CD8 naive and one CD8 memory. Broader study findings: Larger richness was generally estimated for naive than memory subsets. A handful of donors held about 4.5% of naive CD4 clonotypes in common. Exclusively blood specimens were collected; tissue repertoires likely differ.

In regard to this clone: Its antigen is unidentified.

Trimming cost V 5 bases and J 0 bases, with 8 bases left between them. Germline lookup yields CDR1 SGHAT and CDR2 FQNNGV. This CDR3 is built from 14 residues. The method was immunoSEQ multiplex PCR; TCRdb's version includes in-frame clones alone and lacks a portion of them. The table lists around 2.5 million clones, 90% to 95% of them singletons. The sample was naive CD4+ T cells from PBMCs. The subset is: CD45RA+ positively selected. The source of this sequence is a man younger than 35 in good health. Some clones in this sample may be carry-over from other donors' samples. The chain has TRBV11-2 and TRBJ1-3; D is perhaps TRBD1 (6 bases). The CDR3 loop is CASSGQISGNTIYF. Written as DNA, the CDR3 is TGTGCCAGCAGCGGACAGATCTCTGGAAACACCATATATTTT.